The clone carrying this T cell receptor (beta chain) was recorded many times. TCRdb itself ran the 5' RACE reads through MiXCR, one entry per CDR3 protein. The table shows some 97,000 distinct CDR3 sequences, with 5.8% occurring only once. This sample stems from a study of T cells after yellow fever vaccination. This CDR3 comprises 13 residues. Germline assignment: CDR1 MGHRA and CDR2 YSYEKL. V lost 1 base, J lost 11 bases, and 14 bases lay in between. This rearrangement joins TRBV4-1 to TRBJ1-1, with no clear D. The receptor's source is a man in his late teens or twenties who received the YFV17D yellow fever vaccine. The sample in question was CD8+ T cells sorted from PBMCs, obtained 10 days after the yellow fever booster vaccination. CDR3 protein: CASSQVEVAAAFF. CDR3 nucleotides: TGCGCCAGCAGCCAAGTAGAAGTCGCGGCCGCTTTCTTT.